These 10 T cell receptor beta chains came from one sample sequenced in a study of control samples from healthy donors and cancer patients (dated by TCRdb to the early 2020s). The library was prepared using the immunoSEQ multiplex PCR assay. The immuneACCESS repertoire file appears here via TCRdb, limited to in-frame rearrangements. These files lack a portion of the clones; in checked studies, under half of the deficit traces to unresolved V genes, and the cause of the others is not known. This sample has 400,000 to 500,000 clones in its table, and approximately 90% of those were observed once. The ten largest clones capture about 6.3% of the sample. Sequenced input: PBMCs. Receptors were obtained from a man between 40 and 49 years old with head and neck cancer.

The V call is TRBV4-1, the J call TRBJ2-3, with 9 bases matching TRBD2. Germline V gene lookup returns CDR1 MGHRA and CDR2 YSYEKL. The CDR3 length is 16 residues. After removal of 2 bases from V and 1 base from J, the junction contained 4 bases not matched to a gene. The CDR3 is CASSQQQRGGTDTQYF. The CDR3 DNA follows: TGCGCCAGCAGCCAACAACAGCGGGGGGGCACAGATACGCAGTATTTT.

This clone was counted once. J is TRBJ2-1 and V is TRBV5-4; unclear D gene. The V and J ends lost 2 bases and 5 bases respectively, with 8 bases between them. Germline V gene data show CDR1 as SGHNT and CDR2 as YYREEE (reference sequence). This CDR3 contains 13 residues. The CDR3: CASSLTRDNEQFF. In DNA form, the CDR3 reads TGTGCCAGCAGCTTAACCCGCGACAATGAGCAGTTCTTC.

This clone has just one count. The chain is built from TRBV6-2 or TRBV6-3 and TRBJ2-7; D ambiguous. The CDR3 runs to 14 residues. Germline V gives CDR1 MNHEY, CDR2 SVGEGT. Trimming stripped 4 bases from V and 3 bases from J, with 13 bases between. The CDR3 protein is CASSWLGSVYEQYF. Here the CDR3 DNA reads TGTGCCAGCAGTTGGTTGGGATCGGTCTACGAGCAGTACTTC.

The genes are TRBV4-1 and TRBJ1-4; 7 bases agree with TRBD1. V gave up 8 bases and J gave up 0 bases; unmatched junction bases: 0. This CDR3 has 13 residues. The germline V gene has CDR1 MGHRA and CDR2 YSYEKL. The CDR3 sequence is CASGQATNEKLFF. The CDR3 region has the DNA TGCGCCAGCGGACAGGCAACTAATGAAAAACTGTTTTTT.

V usage is TRBV5-4 and J usage is TRBJ1-6, with 9 bases aligning to TRBD1. V lost 4 bases to trimming and J lost 10 bases; unmatched junction nucleotides: 12. The germline gives CDR1 SGHNT, CDR2 YYREEE (reference sequence). The CDR3 contains 16 residues. The CDR3: CASSQRRTGDGSPLHF. CDR3 DNA sequence: TGTGCCAGCAGCCAGCGAAGGACAGGGGATGGCTCACCCCTCCACTTT.

V is TRBV7-9 and J is TRBJ1-1; 9 nucleotides match TRBD1. The trim removed 5 bases at V and 6 bases at J, leaving 13 bases unmatched. This CDR3 has 16 residues. The V gene's germline CDR1 is SEHNR and CDR2 FQNEAQ (reference sequence). DNA for the CDR3: TGTGCCAGCAGCCCCCCCTGGGACAGGGAGTTTGCTGAAGCTTTCTTT. Protein product: CASSPPWDREFAEAFF.

The rearrangement uses TRBV2 and TRBJ2-7; D unresolved. Trimming took 2 bases from V and 2 from J, leaving 4 bases between them. The CDR3 is 12 residues long. Germline CDR1 is SNHLY and CDR2 is FYNNEI. CDR3 amino acids: CASSEIPYEQYF. The CDR3 region has the DNA TGTGCCAGCAGTGAAATCCCCTACGAGCAGTACTTC.

This chain connects TRBV12-3 or TRBV12-4 to TRBJ2-1; 9 nucleotides match TRBD1. V shed 6 bases, J shed 10 bases, and the junction held 7 bases outside the gene matches. The CDR3 is made up of 13 amino acids. The CDR3 loop is CASRLQGAGEQFF. The CDR3 DNA follows: TGTGCCAGCAGACTACAGGGGGCCGGGGAGCAGTTCTTC.

CDR3 nucleotide sequence: TGTGCCAGCAGCCGCCCGGGAGGAGGAACCTACAATGAGCAGTTCTTC. Amino acids: CASSRPGGGTYNEQFF. V and J are TRBV13 and TRBJ2-1; 7 bases are a match to TRBD2. Per the germline V gene, CDR1 is PRHDT and CDR2 is FYEKMQ (reference sequence). Trimming took 5 bases from V and 2 from J; bases not matched to a gene: 9. CDR3 length equals 16 residues.

This chain uses TRBV30 with TRBJ1-1; D ambiguous. The V and J ends lost 2 bases and 3 bases respectively, with 13 bases between them. The germline CDR1 and CDR2 sequences are GTSNPN and SVGIG (reference sequence). The CDR3 consists of 14 residues. The CDR3 DNA is TGTGCCTGGAGTCCCTCCCGCTTGGACACTGAAGCTTTCTTT. The encoded protein is CAWSPSRLDTEAFF.